This T cell receptor beta chain was captured in a study of blood T cell repertoires in COVID-19. In the study overall: Italy, Spain and the United States were the sources of the convalescent and acute COVID-19 samples. PBMCs, B-cell-depleted T cells, or T cells were the source of the cDNA or gDNA that made up the material.

Repertoires were generated with immunoSEQ multiplex PCR, while TCRdb's copy carries only in-frame clones and drops some. This repertoire shows about 260,000 clones, roughly 90% found once; its top ten account for 0.7%. The receptor's source is a human donor in a cohort sampled during active COVID-19. Sequences were obtained from peripheral blood.

The CDR3 DNA follows: TGTGCCACTACAATAGGGGGGGGTCGAGAGCAGTACTTC. It yields the protein CATTIGGGREQYF. The rearrangement joins TRBV12-3 or TRBV12-4 to TRBJ2-7; tentatively, D is TRBD2 (7 bases). V was shortened by 10 bases and J by 7 bases, with 20 bases between the two germline ends. The CDR3 has 13 amino acids.